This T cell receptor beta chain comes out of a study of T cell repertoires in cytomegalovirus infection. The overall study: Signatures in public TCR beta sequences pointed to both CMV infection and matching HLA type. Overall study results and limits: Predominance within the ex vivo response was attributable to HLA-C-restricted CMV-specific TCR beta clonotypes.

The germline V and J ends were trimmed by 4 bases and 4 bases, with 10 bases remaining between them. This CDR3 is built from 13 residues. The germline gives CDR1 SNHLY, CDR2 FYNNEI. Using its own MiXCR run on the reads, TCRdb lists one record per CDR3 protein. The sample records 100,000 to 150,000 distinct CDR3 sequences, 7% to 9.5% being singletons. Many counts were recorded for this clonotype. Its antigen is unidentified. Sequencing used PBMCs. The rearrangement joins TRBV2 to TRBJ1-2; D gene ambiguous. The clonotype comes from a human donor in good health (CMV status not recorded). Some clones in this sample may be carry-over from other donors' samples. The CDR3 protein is CASSGDGVYGYTF. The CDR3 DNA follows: TGTGCCAGCAGTGGCGACGGAGTCTATGGCTACACCTTC. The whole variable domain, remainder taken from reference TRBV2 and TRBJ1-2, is EPEVTQTPSHQVTQMGQEVILRCVPISNHLYFYWYRQILGQKVEFLVSFYNNEISEKSEIFDDQFSVERPDGSNFTLKIRSTKLEDSAMYFCASSGDGVYGYTFGSGTRLTVV.